This paragraph covers one TCR beta chain sequence. No cognate antigen has been identified for it. Base quality data are lacking; no much larger clone is found one base away. Using the deep immunoSEQ assay, TCR CDR3 regions were amplified from genomic DNA by multiplex PCR. Extracted genomic DNA from each cell subset was spread evenly across all wells of several immunoSEQ 96-well plates, with each plate serving as a replicate. For sorted subsets, each replicate PCR was loaded with 200 ng genomic DNA, equivalent to some 31,000 T cell genomes. Purified libraries were measured with a Qubit 3.0 fluorometer, size-checked on a Bioanalyzer 2100, and measured again with the KAPA Library Quantification kit. Every immunoSEQ 96-well plate was sequenced on a dedicated single-read 150-cycle Illumina NextSeq 550 flow cell. The paper's processing steps were these. Because only junctional sequences without quality scores were contained in the immunoSEQ output, filtering matching that applied to full-length reads could not be performed. Sequences were annotated with PyIR, a Python wrapper for IgBLAST v1.9, using IMGT germline references to assign V/J genes and CDR3. Any read was removed if the V/J assignment was weak (E-value above 1e-6), the CDR3 was missing, or the read contained stop codons, out-of-frame junctions, or ambiguous translated residues. A V3J clonotype was defined by an identical inferred V gene, J gene, and CDR3 amino acid sequence. To compute the percentage overlap between repertoires, the number of shared unique clonotypes was divided by the size of the smaller repertoire. RTK rarefaction, the Chao1 estimator, and Recon v2.1 estimates of unobserved clonotypes were used to assess repertoire richness. Generation probabilities for all TCRbeta clonotypes obtained by the gDNA method from a handful of donors were computed using OLGA. TCRdb mirrors the immuneACCESS table, restricted to in-frame sequences. Some clones are absent from its copies; in checked studies, under half trace to an unresolved V gene, and the reason for the others is unknown. That table furnishes V, J and clone size, whereas the DNA furnished D and trimming. For this sample the table gives some 2,100,000 clones, of which approximately 94% were detected only once. The ten largest clones add up to under 2% of the sample.

This sample is drawn from a study of shared clonotypes between healthy human individuals (dated by TCRdb to 2018 to 2021). About the study as a whole: The cohort comprised a couple of women and a few men aged 18 to 49 years. For each donor, CD4 naive and CD4 memory were each run on three plates, CD8 naive on two plates, and CD8 memory on one plate. To estimate repertoire size and how much clonotype sharing occurs between individuals, the study deeply sequenced the blood TCR repertoires of roughly 5 healthy adults. Libraries were prepared and TCR repertoires were sequenced by different laboratories using diverse techniques, in order to increase sequencing depth and limit assay-specific biases. Each donor's leukapheresis produced roughly between about 0.9 and 9.5 billion PBMCs.

Study-wide findings and limitations: Higher generation probabilities were observed for clonotypes shared by all four sorted-subset donors than for non-shared clonotypes. Larger estimated clonotype richness was generally found for naive subsets than for memory subsets. Sampling was restricted to blood, and TCR repertoires in tissue are likely to differ from TCR repertoires in blood. Even with the large sequencing depth, rarefaction of the sorted-subset datasets indicated that sequencing was incomplete. Pairwise subsampling led to the expectation that sequencing depth would affect the degree of clonotype sharing among donors. Across four donors, about 4.5% of naive CD4, roughly 3.5% of naive CD8, about 2.3% of memory CD4, and about 0.44% of memory CD8 clonotypes were shared. The genetic and exposure-history diversity represented was limited by the small number of donors.

For the CD8 naive samples, CD45RO-negative cells were positively selected for CCR7, yielding a CD45RA+CCR7+ population from which TemRA cells were excluded. Healthy HIV-negative adults with no recently reported acute infections or vaccinations were included as donors. Only Caucasian adults living in Nashville, Tennessee, USA were represented among the donors. Blood was collected by leukapheresis, and PBMCs were isolated by Ficoll-Histopaque density gradient centrifugation and then cryopreserved in liquid nitrogen vapor phase. Analytical flow cytometry was used to check the purity and quantity of each magnetically sorted T cell population. From each sorted fraction, genomic DNA was isolated and quantified by UV absorbance on a Nanodrop 2000c. CDR1 and CDR2, looked up from the germline V gene (reference sequence), are MNHEY and SMNVEV. The CDR3 runs 16 residues from the cysteine to the phenylalanine. Of the read, only the CDR3 DNA is kept; its 48 bases are in frame from base 1. Ends trimmed: V by 6 bases, J by 8 bases; bases unmatched to a gene: 16.

This sequence was found in a man between 18 and 35 years old in good health. Some clones in this sample may be carry-over from other donors' samples. This receptor chain uses TRBV27 and TRBJ2-1; 7 central bases correspond to TRBD1. The sequencing sample was made of naive CD8+ T cells from PBMCs. This specimen's cell subset or site label, interpreted: CD45RA+CCR7+. The CDR3 region: CASSLLRDSPDDEQFF. The bases are TGTGCCAGCAGCCTCCTCCGGGACAGCCCAGACGATGAGCAGTTCTTC.